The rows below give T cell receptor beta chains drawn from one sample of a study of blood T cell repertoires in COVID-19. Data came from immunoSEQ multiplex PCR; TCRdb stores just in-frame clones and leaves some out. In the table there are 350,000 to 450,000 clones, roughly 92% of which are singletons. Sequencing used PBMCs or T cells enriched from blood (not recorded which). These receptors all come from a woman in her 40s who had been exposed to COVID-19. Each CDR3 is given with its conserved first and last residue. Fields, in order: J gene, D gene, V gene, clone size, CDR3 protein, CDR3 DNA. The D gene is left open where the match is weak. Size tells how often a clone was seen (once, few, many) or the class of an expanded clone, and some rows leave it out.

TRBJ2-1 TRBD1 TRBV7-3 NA CASSSDRDNEQFF TGTGCCAGCAGCTCCGACAGGGACAATGAGCAGTTCTTC
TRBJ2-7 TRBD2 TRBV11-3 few CASSLKLGGRTYEQYF TGTGCCAGCAGCTTAAAATTGGGCGGGAGGACCTACGAGCAGTACTTC
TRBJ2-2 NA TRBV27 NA CASSPGWGQSNTGELFF TGTGCCAGCAGTCCGGGGTGGGGGCAGTCGAACACCGGGGAGCTGTTTTTT
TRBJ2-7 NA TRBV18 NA CASSPSIGQLSYEQYF TGTGCCAGCTCACCGTCCATCGGACAGCTCTCCTACGAGCAGTACTTC
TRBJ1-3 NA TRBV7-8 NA CASSLGSSGNTIYF TGTGCCAGCAGCTTAGGCAGCTCTGGAAACACCATATATTTT
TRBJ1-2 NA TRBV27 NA CASSLSRGNYGYTF TGTGCCAGCAGTTTATCTCGGGGGAACTATGGCTACACCTTC
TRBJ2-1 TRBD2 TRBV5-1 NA CASSSLAGGNNEQFF TGCGCCAGCAGCTCCCTGGCGGGGGGGAACAATGAGCAGTTCTTC
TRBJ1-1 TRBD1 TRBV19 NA CASSALGTGMSEAFF TGTGCCAGTAGCGCCCTCGGGACAGGGATGTCTGAAGCTTTCTTT
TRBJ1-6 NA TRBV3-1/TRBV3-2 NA CASSPSGVRSPLHF TGTGCCAGCAGCCCCTCGGGAGTAAGGTCACCCCTCCACTTT
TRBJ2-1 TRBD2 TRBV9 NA CASSVAGGLALDEQFF TGTGCCAGCAGCGTAGCTGGAGGACTAGCGCTCGATGAGCAGTTCTTC
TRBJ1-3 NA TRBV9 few CASSVAPQGTSGNTIYF TGTGCCAGCAGCGTAGCCCCCCAGGGGACCTCTGGAAACACCATATATTTT
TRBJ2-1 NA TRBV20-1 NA CSASNHWRDYNEQFF TGCAGTGCTAGTAATCATTGGCGGGACTACAATGAGCAGTTCTTC
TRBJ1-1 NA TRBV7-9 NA CASSYGISPRVNTEAFF TGTGCCAGCAGCTACGGGATTTCCCCTCGAGTGAACACTGAAGCTTTCTTT
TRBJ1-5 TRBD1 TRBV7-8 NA CASSLGDREVQPQHF TGTGCCAGCAGCTTAGGGGACAGGGAAGTTCAGCCCCAGCATTTT
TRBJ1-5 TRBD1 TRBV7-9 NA CASSSATGGQPQHF TGTGCCAGCAGCTCGGCCACAGGGGGCCAGCCCCAGCATTTT
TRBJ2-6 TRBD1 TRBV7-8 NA CASSPPDDRGASRANVLTF TGTGCCAGCAGCCCACCCGACGACAGGGGTGCTTCCCGGGCCAACGTCCTGACTTTC
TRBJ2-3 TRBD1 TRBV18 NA CASSPLGQGPDTQYF TGTGCCAGCTCACCACTGGGACAGGGCCCAGATACGCAGTATTTT
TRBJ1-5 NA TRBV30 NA CAWTAGVNQPQHF TGTGCCTGGACAGCAGGGGTCAATCAGCCCCAGCATTTT
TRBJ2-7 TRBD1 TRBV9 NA CASSVGPGGIYEQYF TGTGCCAGCAGCGTAGGACCAGGGGGCATCTACGAGCAGTACTTC
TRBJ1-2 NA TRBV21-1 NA CASSKESRVDGYTF TGTGCCAGCAGCAAAGAGTCCAGGGTTGACGGCTACACCTTC
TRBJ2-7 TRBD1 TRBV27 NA CASSSFGQGSYEQYF TGTGCCAGCAGTTCCTTCGGACAGGGGTCCTACGAGCAGTACTTC
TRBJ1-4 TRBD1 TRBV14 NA CASSSLQGLSEKLFF TGTGCCAGCAGCTCGTTACAGGGGTTAAGTGAAAAACTGTTTTTT
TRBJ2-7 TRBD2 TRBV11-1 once CASSSPGGYEQYF TGTGCCAGCAGCTCACCGGGAGGCTACGAGCAGTACTTC
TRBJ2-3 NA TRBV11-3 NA CASSFGHSTDTQYF TGTGCCAGCAGCTTTGGCCATTCCACAGATACGCAGTATTTT
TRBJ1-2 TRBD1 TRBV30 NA CAWTQGAGGYTF TGTGCCTGGACTCAGGGGGCGGGAGGCTACACCTTC
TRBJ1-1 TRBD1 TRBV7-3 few CASSFQGQGSTMNTEAFF TGTGCCAGCAGCTTCCAAGGACAGGGTTCGACAATGAACACTGAAGCTTTCTTT
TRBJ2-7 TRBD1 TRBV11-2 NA CASSSDRTYEQYF TGTGCCAGCAGCTCGGACAGGACCTACGAGCAGTACTTC
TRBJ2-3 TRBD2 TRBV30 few CAWRRHGLAGTTDTQYF TGTGCCTGGAGGCGACACGGACTAGCGGGAACGACAGATACGCAGTATTTT
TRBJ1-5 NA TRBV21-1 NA CASRCGKPHSNQPQHF TGTGCCAGCAGATGCGGCAAACCGCATAGCAATCAGCCCCAGCATTTT
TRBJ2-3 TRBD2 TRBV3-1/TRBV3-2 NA CASSAGLADTDTQYF TGTGCCAGCAGCGCTGGACTAGCGGACACAGATACGCAGTATTTT
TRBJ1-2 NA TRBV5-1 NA CASSLDLGVVDGYTF TGCGCCAGCAGCTTGGATCTCGGGGTGGTTGATGGCTACACCTTC
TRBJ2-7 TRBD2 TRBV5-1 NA CASSPEGTSGRAGEQYF TGCGCCAGCAGCCCGGAAGGGACTAGCGGGAGGGCCGGCGAGCAGTACTTC
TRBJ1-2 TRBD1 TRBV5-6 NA CASSRDRGQRGYTF TGTGCCAGCAGCCGGGACAGGGGGCAACGTGGCTACACCTTC
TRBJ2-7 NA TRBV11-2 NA CASSLGGRGTSYEQYF TGTGCCAGCAGCTTAGGTGGGAGAGGGACAAGCTACGAGCAGTACTTC
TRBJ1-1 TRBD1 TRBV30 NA CAGWDRGRRTEAFF TGTGCCGGATGGGACAGGGGGCGCCGGACTGAAGCTTTCTTT
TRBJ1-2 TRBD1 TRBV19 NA CASSITTGGGYTF TGTGCCAGTAGTATCACAACAGGGGGCGGCTACACCTTC
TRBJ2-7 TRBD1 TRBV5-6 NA CASSLLDRGNVKGTYEQYF TGTGCCAGCAGCTTATTGGACAGGGGAAACGTTAAAGGGACCTACGAGCAGTACTTC
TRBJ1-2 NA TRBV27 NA CASSLRDTSNYGYTF TGTGCCAGCAGTTTACGAGACACTTCTAACTATGGCTACACCTTC
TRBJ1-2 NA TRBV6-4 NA CASSEGQGLGYTF TGTGCCAGCAGTGAAGGGCAGGGGCTTGGCTACACCTTC
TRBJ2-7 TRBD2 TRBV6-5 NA CASSLAGNSEQYF TGTGCCAGCTCACTAGCGGGTAATTCCGAGCAGTACTTC
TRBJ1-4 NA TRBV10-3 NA CAISEGRGRGEKLFF TGTGCCATCAGTGAGGGACGCGGGAGGGGCGAAAAACTGTTTTTT
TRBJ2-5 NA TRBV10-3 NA CAISLAGGTQETQYF TGTGCCATCAGTCTCGCTGGAGGTACCCAAGAGACCCAGTACTTC
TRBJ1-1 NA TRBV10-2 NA CASLGGGYTEAFF TGCGCCAGCCTAGGGGGAGGGTACACTGAAGCTTTCTTT
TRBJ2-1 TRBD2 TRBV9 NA CASSLREGPPYNEQFF TGTGCCAGCAGCCTAAGGGAGGGGCCCCCCTACAATGAGCAGTTCTTC
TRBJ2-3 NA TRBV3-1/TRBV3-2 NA CAPGLYTDTQYF TGTGCCCCCGGGTTATACACAGATACGCAGTATTTT
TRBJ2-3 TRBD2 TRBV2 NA CASSGRPLWELAGGTDTQYF TGTGCCAGCAGTGGAAGACCTCTGTGGGAACTAGCGGGGGGGACAGATACGCAGTATTTT
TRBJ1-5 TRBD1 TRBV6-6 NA CASSRQGDNQPQHF TGTGCCAGCAGCCGACAGGGGGACAATCAGCCCCAGCATTTT
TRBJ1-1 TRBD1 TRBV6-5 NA CASMRGGNTEAFF TGTGCCAGCATGAGAGGGGGCAACACTGAAGCTTTCTTT
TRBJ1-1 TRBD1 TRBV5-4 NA CASSLTGQGARTEAFF TGTGCCAGCAGCTTGACAGGACAGGGGGCACGGACTGAAGCTTTCTTT
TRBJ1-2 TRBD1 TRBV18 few CASSPGTGINYGYTF TGTGCCAGCTCACCAGGGACAGGAATTAACTATGGCTACACCTTC
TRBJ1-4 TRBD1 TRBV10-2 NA CASSDRQGTYEKLFF TGCGCCAGCAGTGATCGACAGGGGACTTATGAAAAACTGTTTTTT
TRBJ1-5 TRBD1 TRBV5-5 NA CASSWDRGRVQPQHF TGTGCCAGCAGCTGGGACAGGGGGCGGGTTCAGCCCCAGCATTTT
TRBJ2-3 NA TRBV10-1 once CASSTDRPTDTQYF TGCGCCAGCAGTACAGACAGACCCACAGATACGCAGTATTTT
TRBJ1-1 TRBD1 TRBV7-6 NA CASRQGVNTEAFF TGTGCCAGCAGACAGGGGGTGAACACTGAAGCTTTCTTT
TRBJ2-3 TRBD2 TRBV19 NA CASSIGTSSTDTQYF TGTGCCAGTAGTATAGGGACTAGCAGCACAGATACGCAGTATTTT
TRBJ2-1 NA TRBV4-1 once CASSQDLRSSYNEQFF TGCGCCAGCAGCCAAGATTTGCGATCCTCCTACAATGAGCAGTTCTTC
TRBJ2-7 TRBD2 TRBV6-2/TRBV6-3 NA CASSSAGRGGSYEQYF TGTGCCAGCAGTTCGGCAGGGCGGGGGGGCTCCTACGAGCAGTACTTC
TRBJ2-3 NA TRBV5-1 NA CASSLTGTTQYF TGCGCCAGCAGCTTGACAGGGACAACGCAGTATTTT
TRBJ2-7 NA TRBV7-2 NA CASSSSIATMSYEQYF TGTGCCAGCAGCTCGTCAATAGCGACTATGTCCTACGAGCAGTACTTC
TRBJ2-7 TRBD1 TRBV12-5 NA CASGPTGTLSYEQYF TGTGCTAGTGGCCCGACAGGGACCCTCTCCTACGAGCAGTACTTC